Given below is one T cell receptor beta chain in context. The sample comes from a study of T cells after yellow fever vaccination. The V gene lost 3 bases and the J gene lost 4 bases, with 16 bases spanning the gap. CDR1 and CDR2 from the germline V gene are DFQATT and SNEGSKA (reference sequence). The CDR3 has 16 residues. MiXCR, run by TCRdb on the 5' RACE reads, gives a single entry per CDR3 protein. The sample contains around 340,000 distinct CDR3 sequences, 7.5% to 9% of which appear only once. The TCR comes from a young man who received the YFV17D yellow fever vaccine. Source: PBMCs, taken on the day of the first yellow fever vaccination. This chain uses TRBV20-1 with TRBJ1-6, with unresolved D. This CDR3 reads CSARLSPGIYNSPLHF. CDR3 in DNA: TGCAGTGCTAGGTTATCCCCGGGCATTTATAATTCACCCCTCCACTTT.